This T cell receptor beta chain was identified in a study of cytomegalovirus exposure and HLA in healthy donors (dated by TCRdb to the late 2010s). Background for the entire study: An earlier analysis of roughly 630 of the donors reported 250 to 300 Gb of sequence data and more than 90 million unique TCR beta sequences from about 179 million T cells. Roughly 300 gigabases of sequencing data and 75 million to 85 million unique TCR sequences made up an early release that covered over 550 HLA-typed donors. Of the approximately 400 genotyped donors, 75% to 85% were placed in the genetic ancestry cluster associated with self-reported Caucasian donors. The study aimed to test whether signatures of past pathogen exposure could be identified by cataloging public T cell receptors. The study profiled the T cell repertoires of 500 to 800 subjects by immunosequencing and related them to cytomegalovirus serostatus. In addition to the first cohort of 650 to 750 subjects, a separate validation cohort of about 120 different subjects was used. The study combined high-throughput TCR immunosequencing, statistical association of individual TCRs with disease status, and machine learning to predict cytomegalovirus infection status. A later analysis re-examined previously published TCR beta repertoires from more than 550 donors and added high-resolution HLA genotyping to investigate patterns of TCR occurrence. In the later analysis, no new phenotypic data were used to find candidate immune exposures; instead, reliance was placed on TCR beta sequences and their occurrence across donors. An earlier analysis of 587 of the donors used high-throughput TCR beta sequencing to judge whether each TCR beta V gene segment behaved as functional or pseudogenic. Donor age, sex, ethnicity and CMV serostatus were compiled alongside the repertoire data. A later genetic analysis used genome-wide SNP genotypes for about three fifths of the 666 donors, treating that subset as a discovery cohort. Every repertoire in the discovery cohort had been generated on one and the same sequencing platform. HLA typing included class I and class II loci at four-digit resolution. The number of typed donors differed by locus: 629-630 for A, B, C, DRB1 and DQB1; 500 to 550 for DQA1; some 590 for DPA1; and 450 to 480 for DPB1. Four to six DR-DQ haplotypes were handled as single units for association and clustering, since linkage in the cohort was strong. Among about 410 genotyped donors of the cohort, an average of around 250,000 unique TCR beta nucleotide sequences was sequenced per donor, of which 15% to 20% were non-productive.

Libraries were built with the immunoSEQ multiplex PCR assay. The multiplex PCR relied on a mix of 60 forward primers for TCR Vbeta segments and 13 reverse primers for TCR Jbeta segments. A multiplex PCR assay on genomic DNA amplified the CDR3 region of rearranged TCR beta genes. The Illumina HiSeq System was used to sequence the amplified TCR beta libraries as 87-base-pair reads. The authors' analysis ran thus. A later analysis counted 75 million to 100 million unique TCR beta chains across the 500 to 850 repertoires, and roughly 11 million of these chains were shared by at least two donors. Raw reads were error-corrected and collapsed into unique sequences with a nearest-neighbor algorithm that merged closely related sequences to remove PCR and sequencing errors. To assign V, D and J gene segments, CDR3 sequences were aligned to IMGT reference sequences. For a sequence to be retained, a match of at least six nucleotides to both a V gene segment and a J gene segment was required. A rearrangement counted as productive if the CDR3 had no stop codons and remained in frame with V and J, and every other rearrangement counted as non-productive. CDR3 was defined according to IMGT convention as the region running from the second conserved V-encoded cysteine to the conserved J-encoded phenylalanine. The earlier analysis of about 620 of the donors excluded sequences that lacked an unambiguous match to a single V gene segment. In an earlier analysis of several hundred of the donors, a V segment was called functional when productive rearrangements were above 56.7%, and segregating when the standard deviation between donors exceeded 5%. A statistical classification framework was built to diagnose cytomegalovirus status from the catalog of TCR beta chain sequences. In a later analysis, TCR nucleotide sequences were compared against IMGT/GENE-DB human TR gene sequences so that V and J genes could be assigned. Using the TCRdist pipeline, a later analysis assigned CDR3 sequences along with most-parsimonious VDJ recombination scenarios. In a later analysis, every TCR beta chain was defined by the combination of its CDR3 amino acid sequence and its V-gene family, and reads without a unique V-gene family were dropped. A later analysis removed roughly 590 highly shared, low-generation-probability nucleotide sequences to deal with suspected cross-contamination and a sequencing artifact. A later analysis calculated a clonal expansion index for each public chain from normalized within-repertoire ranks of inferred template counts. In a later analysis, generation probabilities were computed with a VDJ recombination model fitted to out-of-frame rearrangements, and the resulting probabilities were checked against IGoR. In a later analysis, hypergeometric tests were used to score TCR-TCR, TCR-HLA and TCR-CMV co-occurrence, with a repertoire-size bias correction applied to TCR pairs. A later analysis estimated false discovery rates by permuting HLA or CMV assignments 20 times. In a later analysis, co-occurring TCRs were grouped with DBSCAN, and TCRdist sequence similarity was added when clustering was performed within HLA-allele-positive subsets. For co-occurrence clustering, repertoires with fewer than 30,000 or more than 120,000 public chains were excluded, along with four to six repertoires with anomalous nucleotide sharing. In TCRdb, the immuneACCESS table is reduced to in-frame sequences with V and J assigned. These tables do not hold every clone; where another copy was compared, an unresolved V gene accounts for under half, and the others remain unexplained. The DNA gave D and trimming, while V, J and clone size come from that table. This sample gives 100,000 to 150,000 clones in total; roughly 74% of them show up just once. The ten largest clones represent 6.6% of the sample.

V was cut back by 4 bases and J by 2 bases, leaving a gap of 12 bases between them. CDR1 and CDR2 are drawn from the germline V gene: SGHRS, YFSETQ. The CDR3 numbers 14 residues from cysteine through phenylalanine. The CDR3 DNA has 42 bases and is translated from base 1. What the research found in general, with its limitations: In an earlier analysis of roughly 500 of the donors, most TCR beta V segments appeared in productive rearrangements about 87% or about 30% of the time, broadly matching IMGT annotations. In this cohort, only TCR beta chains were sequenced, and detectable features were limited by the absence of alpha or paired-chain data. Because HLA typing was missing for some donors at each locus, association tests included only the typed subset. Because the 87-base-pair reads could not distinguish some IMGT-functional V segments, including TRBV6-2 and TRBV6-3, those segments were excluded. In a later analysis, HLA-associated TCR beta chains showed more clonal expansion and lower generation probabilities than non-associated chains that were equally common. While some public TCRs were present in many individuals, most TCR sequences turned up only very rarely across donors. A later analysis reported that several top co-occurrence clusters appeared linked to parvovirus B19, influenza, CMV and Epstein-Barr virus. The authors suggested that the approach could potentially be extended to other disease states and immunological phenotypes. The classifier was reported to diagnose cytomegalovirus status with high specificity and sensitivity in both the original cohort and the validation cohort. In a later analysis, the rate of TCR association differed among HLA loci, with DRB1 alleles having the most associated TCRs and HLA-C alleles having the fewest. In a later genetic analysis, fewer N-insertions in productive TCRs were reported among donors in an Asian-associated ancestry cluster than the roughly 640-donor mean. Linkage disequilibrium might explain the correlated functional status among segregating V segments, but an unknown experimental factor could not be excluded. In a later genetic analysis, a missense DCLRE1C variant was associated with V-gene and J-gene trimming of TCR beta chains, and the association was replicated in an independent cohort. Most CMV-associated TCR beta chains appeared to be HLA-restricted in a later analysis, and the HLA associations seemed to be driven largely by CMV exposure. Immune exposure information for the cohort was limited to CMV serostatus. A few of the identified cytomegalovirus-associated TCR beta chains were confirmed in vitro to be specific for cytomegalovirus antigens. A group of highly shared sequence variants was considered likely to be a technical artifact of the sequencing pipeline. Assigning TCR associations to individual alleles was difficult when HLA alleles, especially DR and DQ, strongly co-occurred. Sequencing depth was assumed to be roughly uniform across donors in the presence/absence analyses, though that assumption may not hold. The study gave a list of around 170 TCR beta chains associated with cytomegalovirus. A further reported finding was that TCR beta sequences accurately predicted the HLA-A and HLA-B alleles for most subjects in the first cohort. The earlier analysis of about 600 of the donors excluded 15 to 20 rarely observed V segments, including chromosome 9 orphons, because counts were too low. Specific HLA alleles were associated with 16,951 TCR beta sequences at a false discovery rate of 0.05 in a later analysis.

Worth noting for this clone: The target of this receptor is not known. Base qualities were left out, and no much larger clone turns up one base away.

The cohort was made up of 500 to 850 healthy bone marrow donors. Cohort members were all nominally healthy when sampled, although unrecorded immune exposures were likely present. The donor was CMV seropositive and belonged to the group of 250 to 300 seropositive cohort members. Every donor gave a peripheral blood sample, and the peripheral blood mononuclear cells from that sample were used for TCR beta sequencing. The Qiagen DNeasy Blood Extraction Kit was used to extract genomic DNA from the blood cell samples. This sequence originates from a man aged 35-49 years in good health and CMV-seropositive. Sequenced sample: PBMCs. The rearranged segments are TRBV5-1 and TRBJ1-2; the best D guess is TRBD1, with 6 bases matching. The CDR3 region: CASSPVGANYGYTF. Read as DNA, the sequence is TGCGCCAGCAGCCCCGTGGGGGCAAACTATGGCTACACCTTC.